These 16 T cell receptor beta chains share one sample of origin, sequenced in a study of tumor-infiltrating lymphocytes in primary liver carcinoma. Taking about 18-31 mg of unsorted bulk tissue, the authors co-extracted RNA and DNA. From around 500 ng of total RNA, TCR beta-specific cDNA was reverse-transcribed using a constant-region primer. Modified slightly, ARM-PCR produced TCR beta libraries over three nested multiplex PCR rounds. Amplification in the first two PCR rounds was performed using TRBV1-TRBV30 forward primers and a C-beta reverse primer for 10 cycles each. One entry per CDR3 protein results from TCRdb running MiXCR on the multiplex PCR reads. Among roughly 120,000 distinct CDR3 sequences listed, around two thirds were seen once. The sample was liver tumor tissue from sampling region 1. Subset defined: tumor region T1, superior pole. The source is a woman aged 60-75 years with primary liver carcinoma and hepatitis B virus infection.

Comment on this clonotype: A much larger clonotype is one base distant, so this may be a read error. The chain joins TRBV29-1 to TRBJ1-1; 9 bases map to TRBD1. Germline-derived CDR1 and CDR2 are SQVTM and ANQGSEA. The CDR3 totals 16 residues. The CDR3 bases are TGCAGCGTGCTAGACAGGGGGGAACGGATGAACGCTGAAGCTTTCTTT. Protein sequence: CSVLDRGERMNAEAFF.

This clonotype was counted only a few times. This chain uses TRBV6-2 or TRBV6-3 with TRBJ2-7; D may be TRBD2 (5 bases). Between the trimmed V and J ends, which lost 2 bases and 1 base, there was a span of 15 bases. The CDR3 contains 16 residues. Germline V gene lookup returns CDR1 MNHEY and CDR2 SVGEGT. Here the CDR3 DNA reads TGTGCCAGCAGTTACCCCCTGGACTCCTTGTCCTACGAGCAGTACTTC. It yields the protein CASSYPLDSLSYEQYF.

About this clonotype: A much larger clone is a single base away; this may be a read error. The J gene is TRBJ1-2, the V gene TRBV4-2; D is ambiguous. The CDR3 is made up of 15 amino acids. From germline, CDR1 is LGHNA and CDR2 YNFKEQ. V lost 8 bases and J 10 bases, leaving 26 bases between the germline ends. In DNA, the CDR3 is TGTGCCAGCGGCCCCGGGTATGGGGTGATTTACGTCTACACCTTC. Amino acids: CASGPGYGVIYVYTF.

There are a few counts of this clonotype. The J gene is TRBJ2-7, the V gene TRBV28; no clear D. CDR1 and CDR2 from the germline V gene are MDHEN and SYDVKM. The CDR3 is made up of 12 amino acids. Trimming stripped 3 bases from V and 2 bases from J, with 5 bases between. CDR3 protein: CASSLTTYEQYF. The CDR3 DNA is TGTGCCAGCAGTTTGACAACCTACGAGCAGTACTTC.

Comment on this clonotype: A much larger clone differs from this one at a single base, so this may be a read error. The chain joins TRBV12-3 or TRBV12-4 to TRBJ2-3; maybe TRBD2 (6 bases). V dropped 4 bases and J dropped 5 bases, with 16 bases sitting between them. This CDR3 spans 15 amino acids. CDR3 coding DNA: TGTGCCAGCAGTTATATAGCGGAAGCGGGAGATACGCAGTATTTT. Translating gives CASSYIAEAGDTQYF.

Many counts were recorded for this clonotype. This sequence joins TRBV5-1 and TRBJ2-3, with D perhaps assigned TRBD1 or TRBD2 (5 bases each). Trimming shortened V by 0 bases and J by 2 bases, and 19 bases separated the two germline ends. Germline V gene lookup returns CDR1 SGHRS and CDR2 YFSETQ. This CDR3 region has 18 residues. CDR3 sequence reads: CASSLVDSPVGDTDTQYF. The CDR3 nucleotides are TGCGCCAGCAGCTTGGTGGACTCACCAGTGGGGGACACAGATACGCAGTATTTT.

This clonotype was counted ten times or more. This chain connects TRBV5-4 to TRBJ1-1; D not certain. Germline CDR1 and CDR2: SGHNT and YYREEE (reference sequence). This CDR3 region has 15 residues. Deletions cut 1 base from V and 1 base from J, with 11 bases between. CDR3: CASSLYQRRNTEAFF. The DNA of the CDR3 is TGTGCCAGCAGCTTGTATCAGAGGAGGAACACTGAAGCTTTCTTT.

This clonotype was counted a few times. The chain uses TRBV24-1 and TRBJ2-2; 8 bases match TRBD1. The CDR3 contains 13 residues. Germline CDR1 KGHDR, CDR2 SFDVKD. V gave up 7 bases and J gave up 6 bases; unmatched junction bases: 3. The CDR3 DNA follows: TGTGCCACCAGGGACAGGGATTCCGGGGAGCTGTTTTTT. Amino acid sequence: CATRDRDSGELFF.

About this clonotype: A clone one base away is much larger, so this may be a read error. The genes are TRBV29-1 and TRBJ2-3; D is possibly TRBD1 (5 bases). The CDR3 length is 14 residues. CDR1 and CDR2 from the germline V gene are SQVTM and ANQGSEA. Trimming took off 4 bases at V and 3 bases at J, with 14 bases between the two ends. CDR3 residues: CSVASSQVTDTQYF. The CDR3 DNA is TGCAGCGTTGCCTCTTCACAGGTTACAGATACGCAGTATTTT.

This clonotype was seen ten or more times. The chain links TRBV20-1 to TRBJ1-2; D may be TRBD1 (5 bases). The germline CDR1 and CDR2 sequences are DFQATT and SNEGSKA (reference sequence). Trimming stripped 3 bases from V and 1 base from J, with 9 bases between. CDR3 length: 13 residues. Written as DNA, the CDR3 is TGCAGTGCTAGGGGGCCGAGTAACTATGGCTACACCTTC. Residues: CSARGPSNYGYTF.

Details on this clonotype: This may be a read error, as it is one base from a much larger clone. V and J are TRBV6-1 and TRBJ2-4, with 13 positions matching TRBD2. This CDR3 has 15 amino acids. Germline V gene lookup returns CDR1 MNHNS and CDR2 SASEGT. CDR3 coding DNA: TGTGCCAGCGGTACACTAGCGGGAGGGCCAAGCATTCACTACTTC. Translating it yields CASGTLAGGPSIHYF.

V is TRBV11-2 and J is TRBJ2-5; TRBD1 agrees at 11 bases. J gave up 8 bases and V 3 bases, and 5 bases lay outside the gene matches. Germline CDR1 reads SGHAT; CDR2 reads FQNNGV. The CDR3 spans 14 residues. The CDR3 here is CASSLDRGRETQYF. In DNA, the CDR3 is TGTGCCAGCAGCTTGGACAGGGGGCGAGAAACCCAGTACTTC.

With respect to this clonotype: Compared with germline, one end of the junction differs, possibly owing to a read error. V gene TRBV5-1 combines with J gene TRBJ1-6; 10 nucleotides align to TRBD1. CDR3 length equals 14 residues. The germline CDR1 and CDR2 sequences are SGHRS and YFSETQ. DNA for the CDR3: TGCGCCGGCAGCGGGGGACAGGGGAATTCACCCCTCCACTTT. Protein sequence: CAGSGGQGNSPLHF.

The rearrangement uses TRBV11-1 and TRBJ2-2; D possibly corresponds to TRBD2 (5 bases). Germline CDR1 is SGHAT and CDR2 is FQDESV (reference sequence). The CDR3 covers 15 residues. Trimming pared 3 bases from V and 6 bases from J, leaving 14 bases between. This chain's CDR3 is CASSLRAWGSGELFF. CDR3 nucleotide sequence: TGTGCCAGCAGCTTGAGGGCTTGGGGATCCGGGGAGCTGTTTTTT.

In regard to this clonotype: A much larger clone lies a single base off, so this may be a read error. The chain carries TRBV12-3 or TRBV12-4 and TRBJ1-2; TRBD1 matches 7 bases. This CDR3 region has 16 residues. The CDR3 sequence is CASSRGGPGQSYDYTF. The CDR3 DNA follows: TGTGCCAGCAGCCGTGGCGGCCCGGGACAGAGCTATGACTACACCTTC.

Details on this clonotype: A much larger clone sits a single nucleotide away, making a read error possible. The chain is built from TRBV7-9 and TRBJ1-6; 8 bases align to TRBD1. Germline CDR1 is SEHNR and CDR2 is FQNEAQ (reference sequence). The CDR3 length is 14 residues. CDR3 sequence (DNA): TGTGCCAGCAGCTCGACAGGGGATAATTCACTCCTCCACTTT. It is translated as CASSSTGDNSLLHF.